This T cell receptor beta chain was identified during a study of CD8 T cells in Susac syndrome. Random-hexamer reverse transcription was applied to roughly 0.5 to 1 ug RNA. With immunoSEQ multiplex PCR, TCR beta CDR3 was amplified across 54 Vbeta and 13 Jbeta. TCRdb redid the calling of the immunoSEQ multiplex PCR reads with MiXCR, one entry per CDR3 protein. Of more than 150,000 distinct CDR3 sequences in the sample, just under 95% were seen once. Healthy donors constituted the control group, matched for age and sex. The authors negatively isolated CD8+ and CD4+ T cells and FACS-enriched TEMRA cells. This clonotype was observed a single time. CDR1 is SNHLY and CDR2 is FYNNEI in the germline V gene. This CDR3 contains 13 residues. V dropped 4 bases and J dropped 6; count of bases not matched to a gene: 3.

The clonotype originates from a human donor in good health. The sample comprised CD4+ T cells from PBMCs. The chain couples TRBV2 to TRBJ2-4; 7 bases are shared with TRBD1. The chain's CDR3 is CASSGQGGNIQYF. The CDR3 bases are TGTGCCAGCAGTGGACAGGGCGGAAACATTCAGTACTTC.